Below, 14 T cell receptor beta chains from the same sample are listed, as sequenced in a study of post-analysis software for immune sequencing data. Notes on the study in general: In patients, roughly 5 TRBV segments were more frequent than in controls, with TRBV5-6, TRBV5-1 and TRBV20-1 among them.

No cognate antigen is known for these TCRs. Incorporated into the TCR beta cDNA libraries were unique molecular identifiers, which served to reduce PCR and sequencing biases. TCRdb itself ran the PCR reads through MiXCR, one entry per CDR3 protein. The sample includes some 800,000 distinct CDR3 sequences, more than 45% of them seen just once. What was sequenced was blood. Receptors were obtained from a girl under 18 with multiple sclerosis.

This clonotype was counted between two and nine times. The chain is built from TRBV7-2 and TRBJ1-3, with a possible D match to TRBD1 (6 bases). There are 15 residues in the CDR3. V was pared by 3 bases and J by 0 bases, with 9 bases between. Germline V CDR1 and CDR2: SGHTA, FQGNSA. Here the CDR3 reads CASSLGQVSGNTIYF. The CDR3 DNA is TGTGCCAGCAGCTTGGGACAAGTCTCTGGAAACACCATATATTTT.

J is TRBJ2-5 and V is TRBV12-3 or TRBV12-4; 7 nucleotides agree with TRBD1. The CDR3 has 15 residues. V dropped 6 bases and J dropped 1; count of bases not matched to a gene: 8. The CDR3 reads CASSIWDSVQETQYF. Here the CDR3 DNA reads TGTGCCAGCAGCATATGGGACAGCGTCCAAGAGACCCAGTACTTC.

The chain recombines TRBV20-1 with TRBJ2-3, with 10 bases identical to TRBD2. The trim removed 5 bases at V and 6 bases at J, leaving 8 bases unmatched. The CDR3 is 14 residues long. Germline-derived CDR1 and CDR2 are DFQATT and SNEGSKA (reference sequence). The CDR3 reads CSAPSGSGGDTQYF. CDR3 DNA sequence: TGCAGTGCTCCTAGCGGGAGTGGTGGGGATACGCAGTATTTT.

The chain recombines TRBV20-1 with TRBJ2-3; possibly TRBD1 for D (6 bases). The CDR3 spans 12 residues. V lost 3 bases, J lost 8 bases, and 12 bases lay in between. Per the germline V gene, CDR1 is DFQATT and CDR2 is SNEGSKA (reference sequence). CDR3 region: CSARRMGATQYF. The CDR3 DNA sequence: TGCAGTGCTAGGAGGATGGGGGCTACGCAGTATTTT.

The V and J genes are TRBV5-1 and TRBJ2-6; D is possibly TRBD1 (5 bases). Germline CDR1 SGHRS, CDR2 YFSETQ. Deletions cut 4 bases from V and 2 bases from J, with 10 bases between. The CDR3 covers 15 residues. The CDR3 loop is CASSPDSAGANVLTF. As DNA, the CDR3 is TGCGCCAGCAGCCCTGACAGCGCTGGGGCCAACGTCCTGACTTTC.

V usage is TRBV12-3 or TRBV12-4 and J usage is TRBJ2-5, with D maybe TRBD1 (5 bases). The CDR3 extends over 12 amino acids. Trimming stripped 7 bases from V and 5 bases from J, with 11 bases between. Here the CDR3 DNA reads TGTGCCAGCAATACAGGCAGTGAGACCCAGTACTTC. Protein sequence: CASNTGSETQYF.

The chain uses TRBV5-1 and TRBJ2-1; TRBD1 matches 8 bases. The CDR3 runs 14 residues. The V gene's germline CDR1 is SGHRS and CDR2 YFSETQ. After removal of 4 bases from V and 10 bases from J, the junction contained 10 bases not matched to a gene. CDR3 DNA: TGCGCCAGCAGCCTCGACAGGGGTGGGTACGAGCAGTTCTTC. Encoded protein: CASSLDRGGYEQFF.

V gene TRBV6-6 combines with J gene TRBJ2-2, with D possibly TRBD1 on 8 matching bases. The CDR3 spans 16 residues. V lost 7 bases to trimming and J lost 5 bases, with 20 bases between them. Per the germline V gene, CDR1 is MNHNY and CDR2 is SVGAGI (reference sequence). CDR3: CASKVEQGGGTGELFF. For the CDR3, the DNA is TGTGCCAGCAAGGTGGAACAGGGGGGAGGGACCGGGGAGCTGTTTTTT.

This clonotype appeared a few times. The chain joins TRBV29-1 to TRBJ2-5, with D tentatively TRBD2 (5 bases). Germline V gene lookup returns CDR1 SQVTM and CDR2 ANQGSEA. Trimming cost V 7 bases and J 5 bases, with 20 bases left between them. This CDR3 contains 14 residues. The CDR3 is CSALEVAAPETQYF. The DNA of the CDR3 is TGCAGCGCCTTGGAGGTGGCAGCCCCGGAGACCCAGTACTTC.

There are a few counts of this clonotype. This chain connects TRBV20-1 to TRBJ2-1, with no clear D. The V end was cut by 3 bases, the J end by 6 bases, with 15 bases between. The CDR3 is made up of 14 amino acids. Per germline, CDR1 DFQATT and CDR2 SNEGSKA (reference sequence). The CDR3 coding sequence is TGCAGTGCTAGTGTCACCGGCTATCGCAATGAGCAGTTCTTC. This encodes CSASVTGYRNEQFF.

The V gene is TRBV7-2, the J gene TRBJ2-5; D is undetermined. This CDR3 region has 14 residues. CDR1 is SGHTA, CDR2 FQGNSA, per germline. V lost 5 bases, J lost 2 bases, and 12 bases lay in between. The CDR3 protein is CASSQRTLQETQYF. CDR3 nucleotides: TGTGCCAGCAGCCAACGAACTTTACAAGAGACCCAGTACTTC.

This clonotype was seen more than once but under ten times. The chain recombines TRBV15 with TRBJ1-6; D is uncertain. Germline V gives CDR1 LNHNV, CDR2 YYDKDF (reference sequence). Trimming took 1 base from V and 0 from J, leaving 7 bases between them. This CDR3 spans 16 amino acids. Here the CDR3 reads CATSRGGSSYNSPLHF. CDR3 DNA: TGTGCCACCAGCAGAGGAGGAAGCTCCTATAATTCACCCCTCCACTTT.

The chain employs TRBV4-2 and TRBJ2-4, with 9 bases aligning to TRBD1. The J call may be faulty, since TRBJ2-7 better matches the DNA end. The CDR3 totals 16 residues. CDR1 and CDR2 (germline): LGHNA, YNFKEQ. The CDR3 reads CASSQVGGQGPYEQYF. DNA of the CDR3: TGTGCCAGCAGCCAAGTGGGGGGACAGGGCCCTTACGAGCAGTACTTC.

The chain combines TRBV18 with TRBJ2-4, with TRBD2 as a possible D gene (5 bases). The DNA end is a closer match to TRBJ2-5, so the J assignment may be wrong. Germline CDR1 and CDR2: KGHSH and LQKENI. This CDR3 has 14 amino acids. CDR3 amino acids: CASSPTTAVETQYF. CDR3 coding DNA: TGTGCCAGCTCCCCCACCACAGCGGTTGAGACCCAGTACTTC.